The clone carrying this T cell receptor beta chain occurred a few times. This sample is part of a study of blood T cell repertoires in COVID-19. Overall study: Samples representing acute and convalescent COVID-19 were sourced from the United States, Italy and Spain.

Per the original data handling: Estimation of nucleated cell counts was performed using reference gene primer amplification. The assay was immunoSEQ multiplex PCR, and TCRdb's table has in-frame clones only and misses some. From that table come the V and J calls and clone size; the DNA was used to work out D and trimming. The sample includes about 200,000 clones, roughly nine tenths of them seen just once. The sample consisted of PBMCs or T cells enriched from blood (not recorded which). The origin of this receptor is a woman aged 18-29 years who had recovered from COVID-19.

The CDR3 DNA reads TGCGCCAGCAGATTCCGGCCAGGGGCAAAGACTGAAGCTTTCTTT. This sequence encodes CASRFRPGAKTEAFF. The J gene is TRBJ1-1, the V gene TRBV10-1; TRBD1 might be the D (6 bases). CDR3 size: 15 residues. Germline lookup yields CDR1 WNHNN and CDR2 SYGVQD (reference sequence). V lost 6 bases and J lost 5, with 19 bases in between.